These 28 T cell receptor beta chains were all obtained from the same sample, sequenced in a study of Graves' ophthalmopathy and Graves' hyperthyroidism. Amplified TCR beta CDR3 regions were obtained using RNA transcripts as template. An opening RT-PCR round employed HTBI primers and preceded a second-round multiplex PCR. TCRdb redid the calling of the multiplex PCR reads with MiXCR, one entry per CDR3 protein. This table has under 200,000 distinct CDR3 sequences, 30% to 45% appearing once. The sequencing input was peripheral blood. The receptors stem from a woman between 35 and 50 years old with Graves' ophthalmopathy.

This clonotype has more than one count but fewer than ten. V gene TRBV6-1 combines with J gene TRBJ1-1; weak D call: TRBD1 (5 bases). This CDR3 is built from 15 residues. Trimming removed 6 bases from V and 1 base from J, with 15 bases in between. CDR1 and CDR2 (germline): MNHNS, SASEGT. Here the CDR3 DNA reads TGTGCCAGCAGGACTTTGGGGGGAGCGAACACTGAAGCTTTCTTT. It translates to CASRTLGGANTEAFF.

This clonotype has at least ten counts. This rearrangement joins TRBV14 to TRBJ2-5; D remains unclear. This CDR3 has 14 amino acids. Germline V CDR1 and CDR2: SGHDN, FVKESK. With 4 bases removed from V and 1 base from J, the gap between germline ends came to 10 bases. The CDR3 region is CASSPISVQETQYF. The CDR3 DNA reads TGTGCCAGCAGCCCTATCAGCGTCCAAGAGACCCAGTACTTC.

There are many counts of this clonotype. The chain is built from TRBV18 and TRBJ2-7; possibly TRBD2 for D (5 bases). CDR3 length equals 13 residues. V lost 4 bases and J lost 2, with 9 bases in between. The germline gives CDR1 KGHSH, CDR2 LQKENI. The CDR3 region is CASSLVGAYEQYF. In nucleotides, the CDR3 is TGTGCCAGCTCACTTGTCGGGGCCTACGAGCAGTACTTC.

The V and J genes are TRBV6-2 or TRBV6-3 and TRBJ2-7; D uncertain. Germline lookup yields CDR1 MNHEY and CDR2 SVGEGT. V was clipped by 0 bases and J by 0 bases, with 9 bases between them. The CDR3 totals 15 residues. CDR3 amino acids: CASSYSKRSSYEQYF. CDR3 in DNA: TGTGCCAGCAGTTACTCGAAGAGGTCCTCCTACGAGCAGTACTTC.

This clonotype occurred many times. V is TRBV6-1 and J is TRBJ2-5; D remains ambiguous. The CDR3 runs to 10 residues. Germline-derived CDR1 and CDR2 are MNHNS and SASEGT. Trimming removed 3 bases at V and 6 bases at J, with 2 bases between. The CDR3 bases are TGTGCCAGCAGTGAGAAGACCCAGTACTTC. Encoded protein: CASSEKTQYF.

This clonotype has more than one count but fewer than ten. The rearrangement uses TRBV28 and TRBJ2-7; the match to TRBD2 covers 7 bases. The germline gives CDR1 MDHEN, CDR2 SYDVKM. V trimming: 7 bases; J trimming: 8 bases; junction bases outside the gene matches: 5. The CDR3 contains 11 residues. DNA for the CDR3: TGTGCCAGCACCTGGGGGGGACAGCAGTACTTC. This translates into CASTWGGQQYF.

V gene TRBV6-1 combines with J gene TRBJ1-1, with unresolved D. CDR1 is MNHNS and CDR2 is SASEGT in the germline V gene. Deletions cut 6 bases from V and 4 bases from J, with 18 bases between. The CDR3 consists of 15 residues. The CDR3: CASSVGGTGSTEAFF. CDR3 nucleotides: TGTGCCAGCAGCGTAGGAGGAACGGGGAGCACTGAAGCTTTCTTT.

This clonotype was observed at least ten times. CDR3 sequence: CSVAGTSGFELSTDTQYF. In DNA, the CDR3 is TGCAGCGTGGCCGGGACTAGCGGGTTCGAGCTGAGCACAGATACGCAGTATTTT. The genes are TRBV29-1 and TRBJ2-3; 12 bases align to TRBD2. The ends lost 6 bases at V and 0 bases at J; junction bases unmatched: 13. Germline V gene sequence: CDR1 SQVTM, CDR2 ANQGSEA. CDR3 length: 18 amino acids.

The V gene is TRBV12-3 or TRBV12-4, the J gene TRBJ2-5; 11 positions agree with TRBD2. The CDR3 sequence is 14 residues long. V was clipped by 3 bases and J by 4 bases; unmatched bases: 1. CDR3 sequence (DNA): TGTGCCAGCAGTTTGGGGACTAGCGGAGAGACCCAGTACTTC. Translating gives CASSLGTSGETQYF.

The genes are TRBV10-3 and TRBJ1-1; 7 nucleotides match TRBD1. Germline V gene sequence: CDR1 ENHRY, CDR2 SYGVKD. The length of the CDR3 is 15 residues. V dropped 4 bases and J dropped 3; count of bases not matched to a gene: 8. CDR3 DNA sequence: TGTGCCATCAGTGGAAGGACAGGCTCGGACACTGAAGCTTTCTTT. Residues: CAISGRTGSDTEAFF.

Turning to this clonotype: One end of the junction is discordant with germline, which a read error may explain. J is TRBJ2-2 and V is TRBV2; D remains ambiguous. This CDR3 region has 11 residues. CDR1 is SNHLY, CDR2 FYNNEI, per germline. The CDR3 sequence: CAGRESGELFF. The CDR3 DNA sequence: TGTGCCGGCAGAGAGTCCGGGGAGCTGTTTTTT.

In this sample, this clonotype turned up many times. The chain uses TRBV28 and TRBJ2-7; possibly TRBD1 or TRBD2 for D (6 bases each). Germline V lookup: CDR1 MDHEN, CDR2 SYDVKM. This CDR3 comprises 16 residues. V was shortened by 4 bases and J by 2 bases, with 18 bases between the two germline ends. CDR3 nucleotides: TGTGCCAGCAGTTCGACCGGGGGCGTTTTTCCCTACGAGCAGTACTTC. It encodes CASSSTGGVFPYEQYF.

The chain is built from TRBV28 and TRBJ1-5; D gene unclear. Trimming took off 2 bases at V and 4 bases at J, with 9 bases between the two ends. Per germline, CDR1 MDHEN and CDR2 SYDVKM. There are 14 residues in the CDR3. CDR3 amino acids: CASSLSFSNQPQHF. The CDR3 DNA follows: TGTGCCAGCAGTTTAAGTTTTTCGAATCAGCCCCAGCATTTT.

The chain couples TRBV29-1 to TRBJ2-7; D is unresolved. This CDR3 contains 12 residues. Germline V gene lookup returns CDR1 SQVTM and CDR2 ANQGSEA. V was trimmed by 0 bases and J by 2 bases, leaving 5 bases between them. The CDR3 DNA is TGCAGCGTTGAAGACGGAACCTACGAGCAGTACTTC. Protein product: CSVEDGTYEQYF.

The chain combines TRBV6-5 with TRBJ2-4; 7 nucleotides line up with TRBD2. Germline V gene lookup returns CDR1 MNHEY and CDR2 SVGAGI. The J segment lost 9 bases and the V segment lost 6 bases, leaving 8 bases of the junction unmatched. The CDR3 runs 13 residues. The CDR3 spells CASSLTSVGIQYF. In DNA, the CDR3 is TGTGCCAGCAGCCTTACTAGCGTTGGCATTCAGTACTTC.

This chain joins TRBV7-6 and TRBJ2-7; 8 positions match TRBD1. After removal of 1 base from V and 2 bases from J, the junction contained 7 bases not matched to a gene. CDR3 length equals 16 residues. Germline-derived CDR1 and CDR2 are SGHVS and FNYEAQ. CDR3 residues: CASSLEAGTGTYEQYF. For the CDR3, the DNA is TGTGCCAGCAGCTTAGAGGCCGGGACAGGCACCTACGAGCAGTACTTC.

There are many counts of this clonotype. The rearrangement uses TRBV6-2 or TRBV6-3 and TRBJ2-7, with unresolved D. CDR3 length equals 11 residues. Per germline, CDR1 MNHEY and CDR2 SVGEGT. Deletions cut 0 bases from V and 6 bases from J, with 3 bases between. This CDR3 reads CASSYSSEQYF. DNA for the CDR3: TGTGCCAGCAGTTACTCGAGCGAGCAGTACTTC.

This clonotype has a count of ten or more. The rearrangement uses TRBV12-3 or TRBV12-4 and TRBJ2-7; 7 nucleotides agree with TRBD1. This CDR3 spans 14 amino acids. The junction had 8 bases not matched to a gene; V was cut back by 6 bases and J by 3 bases. The CDR3 DNA reads as TGTGCCAGCAGCCACCGGGACAGAGACTACGAGCAGTACTTC. It encodes CASSHRDRDYEQYF.

This clonotype was observed at least ten times. The chain has TRBV10-3 and TRBJ2-5; 10 bases are a match to TRBD1. Germline V gene data show CDR1 as ENHRY and CDR2 as SYGVKD. The CDR3 has 16 amino acids. Losses at the gene ends were 0 bases for V and 3 bases for J; bases not matched to a gene: 4. CDR3 nucleotides: TGTGCCATCAGTGAGTCGGGACAGGGGACAAAAGAGACCCAGTACTTC. Translating it yields CAISESGQGTKETQYF.

This clonotype was seen ten or more times. The CDR3 DNA follows: TGCGCCAGCAGCCAAGATTCCCCACACTCCCGGCCGGGGGGCGGTGAGCAGTACTTC. This gives the protein CASSQDSPHSRPGGGEQYF. V is TRBV4-1 and J is TRBJ2-7, with a possible D match to TRBD2 (7 bases). The CDR3 has 19 residues. With 0 bases removed from V and 7 bases from J, the gap between germline ends came to 28 bases. Germline loops: CDR1 MGHRA, CDR2 YSYEKL.

This clonotype was observed at least ten times. The V call is TRBV19, the J call TRBJ2-6; D is possibly TRBD1 (6 bases). The CDR3 is 15 residues long. Germline V gene lookup returns CDR1 LNHDA and CDR2 SQIVND (reference sequence). V gave up 11 bases and J gave up 4 bases, with 18 bases separating them. Here the CDR3 reads CACGGHSSGANVLTF. The CDR3 coding sequence is TGTGCCTGTGGGGGACACTCCTCCGGGGCCAACGTCCTGACTTTC.

This clonotype was found many times. This chain joins TRBV7-2 and TRBJ1-1, with D hard to call. The CDR3 has 13 residues. Trimming removed 3 bases from V and 3 bases from J, with 8 bases in between. Germline V gives CDR1 SGHTA, CDR2 FQGNSA. The CDR3 spells CASSFMLDTEAFF. CDR3 bases: TGTGCCAGCAGCTTTATGTTGGACACTGAAGCTTTCTTT.

This chain uses TRBV7-2 with TRBJ1-5; D is undetermined. Germline V lookup: CDR1 SGHTA, CDR2 FQGNSA. Trimming left V 5 bases short and J 2 bases short, with 10 bases between. CDR3 length: 14 residues. The CDR3 protein is CASSLNVGNQPQHF. CDR3 bases: TGTGCCAGCAGCCTAAATGTGGGCAATCAGCCCCAGCATTTT.

This chain links TRBV28 with TRBJ2-2; D not certain. The ends were cut back, 7 bases at V and 5 bases at J, with 14 bases in the middle. CDR3 length equals 14 residues. Looked up from germline, CDR1 is MDHEN and CDR2 is SYDVKM. Written as DNA, the CDR3 is TGTGCCAGCACCCCGGGTGCCTTTACCGGGGAGCTGTTTTTT. It specifies CASTPGAFTGELFF.

The CDR3 nucleotides are TGTGCCAGCAGTTTCTTTGGGACAGGGGCGATCGGCTACACCTTC. Protein: CASSFFGTGAIGYTF. The V gene is TRBV12-3 or TRBV12-4, the J gene TRBJ1-2; 10 nucleotides line up with TRBD1. The CDR3 is 15 residues long. V lost 3 bases, J lost 8 bases, and 9 bases stayed unmatched.

This clonotype has a count of ten or more. The J gene is TRBJ1-1, the V gene TRBV6-2 or TRBV6-3; D is ambiguous. V lost 7 bases to trimming and J lost 0 bases, with 9 bases between them. CDR3 size: 13 residues. From germline, CDR1 is MNHEY and CDR2 SVGEGT. In DNA, the CDR3 is TGTGCCAGCACGCCGTTGATGAACACTGAAGCTTTCTTT. Protein product: CASTPLMNTEAFF.

The chain links TRBV11-2 to TRBJ1-3; D might be TRBD1 (5 bases). The ends were cut back, 1 base at V and 0 bases at J, with 13 bases in the middle. The CDR3 sequence is 17 residues long. Germline CDR1 SGHAT, CDR2 FQNNGV. In DNA form, the CDR3 reads TGTGCCAGCAGCTTAGTACACGGGACGGGCTCTGGAAACACCATATATTTT. It codes for CASSLVHGTGSGNTIYF.

This clonotype occurred many times. The chain employs TRBV3-1 and TRBJ1-2, with D unresolved. The V end lost 5 bases, the J end lost 4 bases, and 14 bases lay between the germline ends. The CDR3 totals 14 residues. Germline-derived CDR1 and CDR2 are LGHDT and YNNKEL (reference sequence). The CDR3 loop reads CASSIDRFGYGYTF. Written as DNA, the CDR3 is TGTGCCAGCAGCATTGACCGATTTGGCTATGGCTACACCTTC.